This TCR beta chain was identified during a study of human T cells and chemical hapten exposure. Trimming cost V 2 bases and J 8 bases; bases outside gene matches: 7. CDR1 and CDR2 (germline): SGHVS, FNYEAQ. The CDR3 contains 16 residues. This sample's time point: patch test 3, about 24 weeks after DPC sensitization. Specified treatment: therapeutic diphenylcyclopropenone sensitization with weekly scalp DPC. Patch tests were applied only after blood draws. TCRdb used MiXCR to reprocess the RACE reads, holding one entry per CDR3 protein. The data contain roughly 200,000 distinct CDR3 sequences, about 22% of them singletons.

V and J are TRBV7-6 and TRBJ2-1, with 12 bases aligning to TRBD2. Source: whole blood, taken in connection with sensitization to the hapten diphenylcyclopropenone (DPC). The clonotype comes from a woman aged 40 to 50 with alopecia areata. Some clones in this sample may be carry-over from other donors' samples. This CDR3 reads CASSLLSSGRADEQFF. The CDR3 nucleotides are TGTGCCAGCAGCTTACTATCTAGCGGGAGGGCCGATGAGCAGTTCTTC.